The entry below describes one TCR beta chain. Its antigen has not been determined. No base-level quality is on record; no much larger clone is a single base apart. V lost 5 bases and J lost 7 bases, and the count of bases not matched to a germline gene is 11. CDR1 is given as MDHEN and CDR2 as SYDVKM, both from the germline V gene. From the cysteine up to the phenylalanine, the CDR3 has a length of 15 residues. Left in the record is the CDR3 DNA by itself, 45 bases read in frame from the first base. The entire isolated RNA was reverse transcribed using the High Capacity cDNA Reverse Transcription Kit, and thus expressed TCRB transcripts were sequenced. Naive, central memory and regulatory T cell samples underwent deep immunoSEQ sequencing, averaging roughly 3.4 million total reads per sample. Sorted cells were lysed in RLT buffer and RNA was extracted with DNase-treated RNeasy Micro or Mini kits, depending on cell number. Each cell subset was processed separately to prevent cross-contamination, with patient and healthy donor samples processed together. The immunoSEQ multiplex PCR was used to amplify TCRB sequences from cDNA, yielding 87-bp fragments that span the CDR3 region. The amplicons were sequenced using the Illumina HiSeq platform. Turning to the authors' computational methods: PCR bias was corrected computationally using synthetic template baselines, and reads within Hamming distance 2 were collapsed, with unmergeable singletons discarded. Reads were aligned against IMGT to assign V, D and J genes, CDR3 length and insertions or deletions at six rearrangement sites. Within each subset, clonotype counts were normalized to the number of sorted cells before true diversity and Gini coefficients were calculated with the tcR R package. The overlap coefficient, calculated on TCRB nucleotide sequences, was used to quantify repertoire sharing. Out-of-frame TCRB sequences from naive cells were analyzed as a proxy for the pre-selection repertoire. TCRdb stores this immuneACCESS table with in-frame sequences only. Part of the clones is absent; in the studies checked, under half of the shortfall reflects unresolved V genes, and no reason is known for the rest. Clonal size and the V and J genes are those of that table, whereas D and trimming came from the DNA. Recorded for this sample are about 230,000 clones; over 8.5% of them occurred a single time. The ten top clones hold about 0.037% of the sample.

The data were obtained in a study of beta chain features in type 1 diabetes (dated by TCRdb to the late 2010s). About the full investigation: Patients and healthy donors did not differ in mean age, gender distribution, total cell number or subset yield. Regulatory and stem cell-like memory subsets were obtained from only 8 patients and about 8 healthy donors, while naive and central memory subsets were obtained from all 28 donors. In the study, TCRB repertoires of sorted circulating CD4+ T cell subsets from recently diagnosed type 1 diabetes patients were compared with those of matched healthy donors. A total of around 110,000,000 sorted cells were examined across all samples, and RNA yield correlated strongly with the number of cells per subset. Paper-wide results and their limitations: Because cDNA was sequenced instead of genomic DNA, highly expressing activated cells could be over-represented, though the groups showed no difference in activation or CD3 levels. A moderate but significant shortening of TCRB CDR3 length was observed in type 1 diabetes patients in all four CD4+ subsets. PCR might favor shorter templates, but patient and control samples were amplified and corrected together, so any skew would affect both groups equally. The naive, central memory and regulatory TCRB repertoires appeared to resemble one another more closely among patients than among healthy donors. Only small numbers of individuals were included in the HLA sub-analyses, which left unresolved whether HLA type had any influence on TCRB rearrangement. At VDJ recombination sites, patients with type 1 diabetes made fewer insertions and deleted more nucleotides, a pattern implying thymic rearrangement abnormalities.

From each donor, a single peripheral blood sample of approximately 120 mL on average was drawn into heparinised tubes. A BD FACSAria II and a panel including CD45RO, CCR7, CD25, CD127, CD95 and CD27 were used to sort naive, central memory, regulatory and stem cell-like memory CD4+ T cells. Purity was above 98% for every sorted population. PBMCs were isolated right away by Lymphoprep density gradient centrifugation and were stained directly, without culture. To minimize batch effects, samples were stained and sorted in pairs, one healthy donor with one patient per experiment. The source is a woman between 18 and 30 years old in good health. Sequencing was performed on naive CD4+ T cells from blood. Sample cell subset or site, as interpreted from the label and publication: true naive CD4+ T cells. Recombination joined TRBV28 with TRBJ1-5, with 7 middle bases fitting TRBD1. Read as DNA, the sequence is TGTGCCAGCAGTCAAGACAGGGTCGGACGGCAGCCCCAGCATTTT. Translated, it gives CASSQDRVGRQPQHF.